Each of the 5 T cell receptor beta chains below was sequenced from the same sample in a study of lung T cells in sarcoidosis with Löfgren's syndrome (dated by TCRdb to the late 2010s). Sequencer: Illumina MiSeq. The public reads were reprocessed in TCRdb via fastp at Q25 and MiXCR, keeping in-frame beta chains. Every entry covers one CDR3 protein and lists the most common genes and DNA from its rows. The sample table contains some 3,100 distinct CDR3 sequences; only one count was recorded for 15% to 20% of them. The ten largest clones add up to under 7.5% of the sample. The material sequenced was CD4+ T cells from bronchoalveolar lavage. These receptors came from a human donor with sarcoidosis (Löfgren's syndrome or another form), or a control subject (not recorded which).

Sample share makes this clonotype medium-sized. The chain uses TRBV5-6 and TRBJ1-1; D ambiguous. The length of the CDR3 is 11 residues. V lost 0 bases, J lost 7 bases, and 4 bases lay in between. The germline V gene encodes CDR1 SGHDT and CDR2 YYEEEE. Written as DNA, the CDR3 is TGTGCCAGCAGCTTGGAGGGTGAAGCTTTCTTT. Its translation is CASSLEGEAFF.

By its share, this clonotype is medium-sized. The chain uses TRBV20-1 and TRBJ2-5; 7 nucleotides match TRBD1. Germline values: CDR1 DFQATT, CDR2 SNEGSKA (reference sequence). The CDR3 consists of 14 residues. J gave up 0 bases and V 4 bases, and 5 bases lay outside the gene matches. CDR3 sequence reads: CSAIGQAYQETQYF. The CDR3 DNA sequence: TGCAGTGCTATTGGACAGGCTTACCAAGAGACCCAGTACTTC.

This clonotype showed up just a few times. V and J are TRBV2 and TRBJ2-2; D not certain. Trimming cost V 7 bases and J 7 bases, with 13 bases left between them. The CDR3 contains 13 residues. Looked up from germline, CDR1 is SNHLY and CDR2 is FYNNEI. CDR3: CASKVWVIGELFF. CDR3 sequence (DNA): TGTGCCAGCAAAGTGTGGGTAATCGGGGAGCTGTTTTTT.

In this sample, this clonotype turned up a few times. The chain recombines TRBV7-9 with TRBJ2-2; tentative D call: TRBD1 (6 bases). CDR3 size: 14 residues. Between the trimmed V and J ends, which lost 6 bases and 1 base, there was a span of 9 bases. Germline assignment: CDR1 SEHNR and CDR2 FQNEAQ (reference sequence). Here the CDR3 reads CASRRGGNTGELFF. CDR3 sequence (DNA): TGTGCCAGCAGGCGAGGGGGGAACACCGGGGAGCTGTTTTTT.

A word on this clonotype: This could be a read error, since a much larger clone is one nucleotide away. CDR3 bases: TGCAGTGCTAGAGAAGCTTATAGGAATCAGCCCCAGCATTTT. This translates into CSAREAYRNQPQHF. This chain links TRBV20-1 with TRBJ1-5; D remains unclear. The CDR3 spans 14 residues. V lost 0 bases and J lost 4, with 10 bases in between. Germline CDR1 DFQATT, CDR2 SNEGSKA (reference sequence).